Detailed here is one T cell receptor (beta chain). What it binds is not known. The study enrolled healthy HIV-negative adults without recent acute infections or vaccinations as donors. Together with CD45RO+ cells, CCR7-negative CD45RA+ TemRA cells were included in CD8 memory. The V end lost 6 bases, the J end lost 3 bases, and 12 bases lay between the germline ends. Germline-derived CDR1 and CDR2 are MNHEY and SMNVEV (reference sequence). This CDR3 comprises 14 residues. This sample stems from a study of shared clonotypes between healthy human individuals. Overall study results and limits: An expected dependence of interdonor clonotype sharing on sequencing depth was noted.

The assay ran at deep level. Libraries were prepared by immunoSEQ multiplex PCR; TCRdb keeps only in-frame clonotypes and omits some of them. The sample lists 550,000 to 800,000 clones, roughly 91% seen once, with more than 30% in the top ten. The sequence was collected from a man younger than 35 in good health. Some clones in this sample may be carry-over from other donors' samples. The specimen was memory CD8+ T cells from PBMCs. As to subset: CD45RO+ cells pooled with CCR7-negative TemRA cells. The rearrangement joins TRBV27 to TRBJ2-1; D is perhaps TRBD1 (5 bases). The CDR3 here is CASSLRAVYNEQFF. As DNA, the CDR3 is TGTGCCAGCAGCCTCAGGGCGGTCTACAATGAGCAGTTCTTC.